This TCR beta chain comes out of a study of blood T cell repertoires in COVID-19. Methods used by the authors: Amplification of reference gene primers provided the estimated nucleated cell counts. TCRdb's table, derived via immunoSEQ multiplex PCR, lists solely in-frame clones and lacks some. V and J calls and clone size are given by that table; D and trimming were obtained from the DNA. The repertoire includes about 62,000 clones, 86% of them detected once, and 1.3% sits in the top ten. Trimming cost V 3 bases and J 1 base, with 13 bases left between them. The germline CDR1 and CDR2 sequences are SGHNT and YYREEE (reference sequence). This CDR3 contains 15 residues.

The V and J genes are TRBV5-4 and TRBJ1-1; possibly TRBD1 for D (6 bases). The specimen sequenced was peripheral blood. This receptor was obtained from a woman at least 80 years old with acute or convalescent COVID-19. As DNA, the CDR3 is TGTGCCAGCAGCTCCGGGGGGCGGAGGAACACTGAAGCTTTCTTT. As protein: CASSSGGRRNTEAFF.